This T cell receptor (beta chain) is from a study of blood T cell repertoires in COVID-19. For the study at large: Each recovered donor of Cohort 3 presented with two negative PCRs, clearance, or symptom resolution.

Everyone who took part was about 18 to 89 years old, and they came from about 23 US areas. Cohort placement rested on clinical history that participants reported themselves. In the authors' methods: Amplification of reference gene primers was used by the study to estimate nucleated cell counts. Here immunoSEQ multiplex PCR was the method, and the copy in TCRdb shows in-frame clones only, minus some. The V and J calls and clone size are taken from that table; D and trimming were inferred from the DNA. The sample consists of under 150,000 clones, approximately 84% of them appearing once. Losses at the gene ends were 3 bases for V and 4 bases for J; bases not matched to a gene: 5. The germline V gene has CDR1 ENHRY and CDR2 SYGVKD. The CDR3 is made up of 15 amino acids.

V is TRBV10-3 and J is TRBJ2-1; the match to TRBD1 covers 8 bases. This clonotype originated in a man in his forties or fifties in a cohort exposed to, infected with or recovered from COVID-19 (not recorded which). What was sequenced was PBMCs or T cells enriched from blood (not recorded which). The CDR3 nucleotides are TGTGCCATCAGTGACTCAGGGGGCGGTTACAATGAGCAGTTCTTC. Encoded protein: CAISDSGGGYNEQFF.